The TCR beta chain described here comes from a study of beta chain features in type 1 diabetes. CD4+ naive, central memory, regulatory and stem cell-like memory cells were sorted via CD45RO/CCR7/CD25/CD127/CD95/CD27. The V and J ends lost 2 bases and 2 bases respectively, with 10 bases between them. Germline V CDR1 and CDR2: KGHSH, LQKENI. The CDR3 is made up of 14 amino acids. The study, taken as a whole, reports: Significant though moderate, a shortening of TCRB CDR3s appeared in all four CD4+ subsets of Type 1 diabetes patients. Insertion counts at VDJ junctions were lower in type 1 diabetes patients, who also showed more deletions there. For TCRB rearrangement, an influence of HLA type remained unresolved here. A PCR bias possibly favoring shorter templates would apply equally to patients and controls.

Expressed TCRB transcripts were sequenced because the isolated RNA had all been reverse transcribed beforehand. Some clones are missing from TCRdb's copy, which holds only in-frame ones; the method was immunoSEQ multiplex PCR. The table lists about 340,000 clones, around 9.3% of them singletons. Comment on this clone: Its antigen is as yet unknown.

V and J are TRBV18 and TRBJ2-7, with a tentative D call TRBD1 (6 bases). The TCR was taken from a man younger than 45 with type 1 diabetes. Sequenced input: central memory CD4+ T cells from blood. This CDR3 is CASSPKQGAYEQYF. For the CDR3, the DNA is TGTGCCAGCTCACCAAAACAGGGCGCCTACGAGCAGTACTTC.